A single T cell receptor (beta chain) is shown here with its context. Followed over time, Seattle patients had been enrolled while infection was active. This entry is derived from a study of blood T cell repertoires in COVID-19. Study-wide context: Donors in the United States, Italy and Spain gave samples during acute or convalescent COVID-19. From T cells, B-cell-depleted T cells, or PBMCs came the material, which was cDNA or gDNA.

Original handling: It was from reference gene primer amplification that nucleated cell counts were estimated. Profiled with immunoSEQ multiplex PCR; TCRdb holds only in-frame clones, not every one. The V and J calls and clone size are taken from that table; D and trimming were inferred from the DNA. The sample yields 140,000 to 150,000 clones, 70% to 90% seen once. The germline V gene has CDR1 MNHEY and CDR2 SVGAGI. J gave up 2 bases and V 7 bases, and 5 bases lay outside the gene matches. The CDR3 has 14 amino acids. The genes are TRBV6-5 and TRBJ2-1; 7 nucleotides line up with TRBD2. Specimen: peripheral blood. This TCR was sampled from a woman aged 60-70 years with COVID-19, enrolled during active disease. CDR3 nucleotide sequence: TGTGCCAGCACCGGCGGGGGAACCTACAATGAGCAGTTCTTC. This encodes CASTGGGTYNEQFF.